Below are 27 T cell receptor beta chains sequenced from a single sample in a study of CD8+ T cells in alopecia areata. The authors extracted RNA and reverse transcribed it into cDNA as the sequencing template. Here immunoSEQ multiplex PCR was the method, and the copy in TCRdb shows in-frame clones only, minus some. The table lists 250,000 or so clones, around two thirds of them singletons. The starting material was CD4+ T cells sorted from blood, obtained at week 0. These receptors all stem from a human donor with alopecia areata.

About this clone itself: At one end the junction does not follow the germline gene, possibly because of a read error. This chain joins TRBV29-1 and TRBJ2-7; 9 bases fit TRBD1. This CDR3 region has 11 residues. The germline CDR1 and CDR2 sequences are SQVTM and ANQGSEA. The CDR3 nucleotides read TGCAGCGTTGGGGACAGGGACGAGCAGTGCTTC. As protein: CSVGDRDEQCF.

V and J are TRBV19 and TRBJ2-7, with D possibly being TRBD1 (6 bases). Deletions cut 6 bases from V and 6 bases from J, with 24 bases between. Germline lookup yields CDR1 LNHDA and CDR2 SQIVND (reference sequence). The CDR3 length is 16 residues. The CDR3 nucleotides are TGTGCCAGTAGATCTTCGGAACAGGGCCCAAGTCGCGAGCAGTACTTC. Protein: CASRSSEQGPSREQYF.

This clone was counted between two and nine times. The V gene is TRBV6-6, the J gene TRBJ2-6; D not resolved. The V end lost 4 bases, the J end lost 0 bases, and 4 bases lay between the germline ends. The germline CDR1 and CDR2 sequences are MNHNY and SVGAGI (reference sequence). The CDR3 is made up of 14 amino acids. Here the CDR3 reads CASSSSSGANVLTF. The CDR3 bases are TGTGCCAGCAGTTCTAGCTCTGGGGCCAACGTCCTGACTTTC.

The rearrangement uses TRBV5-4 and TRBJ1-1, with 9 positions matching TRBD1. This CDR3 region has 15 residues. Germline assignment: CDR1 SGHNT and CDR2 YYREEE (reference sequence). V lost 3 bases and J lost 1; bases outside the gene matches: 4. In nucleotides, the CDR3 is TGTGCCAGCAGCTCAGGACAGGGGAGGAACACTGAAGCTTTCTTT. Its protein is CASSSGQGRNTEAFF.

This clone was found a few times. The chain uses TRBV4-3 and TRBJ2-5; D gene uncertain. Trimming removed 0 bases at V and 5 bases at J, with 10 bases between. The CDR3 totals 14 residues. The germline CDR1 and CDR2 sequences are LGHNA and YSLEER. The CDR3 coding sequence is TGCGCCAGCAGCCAAGACAGATGGACGGAGACCCAGTACTTC. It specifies CASSQDRWTETQYF.

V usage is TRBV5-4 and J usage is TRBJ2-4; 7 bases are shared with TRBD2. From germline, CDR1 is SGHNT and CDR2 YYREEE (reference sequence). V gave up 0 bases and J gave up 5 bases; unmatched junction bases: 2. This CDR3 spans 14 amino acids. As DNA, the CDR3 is TGTGCCAGCAGCTTGGGGCTAGCGGAAAACATTCAGTACTTC. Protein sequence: CASSLGLAENIQYF. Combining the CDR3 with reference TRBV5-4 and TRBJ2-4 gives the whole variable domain ETGVTQSPTHLIKTRGQQVTLRCSSQSGHNTVSWYQQALGQGPQFIFQYYREEENGRGNFPPRFSGLQFPNYSSELNVNALELDDSALYLCASSLGLAENIQYFGAGTRLSVL.

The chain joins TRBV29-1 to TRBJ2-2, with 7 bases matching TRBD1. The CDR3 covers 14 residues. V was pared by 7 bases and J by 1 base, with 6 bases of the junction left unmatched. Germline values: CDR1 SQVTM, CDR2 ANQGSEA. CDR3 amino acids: CSASGTVNTGELFF. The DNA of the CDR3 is TGCAGCGCATCCGGGACAGTGAACACCGGGGAGCTGTTTTTT.

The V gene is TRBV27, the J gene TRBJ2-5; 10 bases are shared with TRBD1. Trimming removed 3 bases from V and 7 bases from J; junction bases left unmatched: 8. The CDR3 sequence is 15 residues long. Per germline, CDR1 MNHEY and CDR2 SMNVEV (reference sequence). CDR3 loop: CASSFFGTGVGTQYF. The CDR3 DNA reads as TGTGCCAGCAGTTTCTTCGGGACAGGGGTAGGGACCCAGTACTTC.

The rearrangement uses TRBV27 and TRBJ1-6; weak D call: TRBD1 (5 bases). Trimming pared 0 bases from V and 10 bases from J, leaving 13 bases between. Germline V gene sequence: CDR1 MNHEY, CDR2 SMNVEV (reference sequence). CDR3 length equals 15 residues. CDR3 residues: CASSLSSYGGSPLHF. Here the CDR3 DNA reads TGTGCCAGCAGTTTATCGTCATACGGGGGATCACCCCTCCACTTT.

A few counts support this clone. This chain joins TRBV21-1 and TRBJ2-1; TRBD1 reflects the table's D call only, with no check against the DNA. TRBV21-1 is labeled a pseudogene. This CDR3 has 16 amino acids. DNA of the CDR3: TGTGCCAGCACCGAAGCGGGCCGTAGCTCCTACAATGAGCAGTTCTTC. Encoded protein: CASTEAGRSSYNEQFF.

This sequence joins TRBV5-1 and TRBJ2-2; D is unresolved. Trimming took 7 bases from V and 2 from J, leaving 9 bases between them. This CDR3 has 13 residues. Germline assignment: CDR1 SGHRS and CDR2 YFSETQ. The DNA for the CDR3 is TGCGCCAGCGCCGTACTTAACACCGGGGAGCTGTTTTTT. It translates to CASAVLNTGELFF.

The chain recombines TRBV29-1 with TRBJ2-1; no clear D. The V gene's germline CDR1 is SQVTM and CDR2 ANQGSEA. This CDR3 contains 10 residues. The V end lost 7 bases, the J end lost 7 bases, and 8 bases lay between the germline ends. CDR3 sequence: CSATRNEQFF. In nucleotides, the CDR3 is TGCAGCGCCACCCGGAATGAGCAGTTCTTC.

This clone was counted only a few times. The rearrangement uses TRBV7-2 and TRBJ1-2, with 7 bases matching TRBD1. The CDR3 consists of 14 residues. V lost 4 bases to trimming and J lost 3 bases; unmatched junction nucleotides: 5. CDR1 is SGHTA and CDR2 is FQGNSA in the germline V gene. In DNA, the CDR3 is TGTGCCAGCAGCTCCAGACAGGGAGACTATGGCTACACCTTC. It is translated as CASSSRQGDYGYTF.

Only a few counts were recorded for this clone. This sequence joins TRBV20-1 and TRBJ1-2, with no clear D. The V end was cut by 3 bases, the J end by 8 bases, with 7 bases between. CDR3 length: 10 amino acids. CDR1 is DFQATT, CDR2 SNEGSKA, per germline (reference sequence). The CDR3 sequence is CSARGVGYTF. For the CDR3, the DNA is TGCAGTGCTAGGGGCGTCGGCTACACCTTC.

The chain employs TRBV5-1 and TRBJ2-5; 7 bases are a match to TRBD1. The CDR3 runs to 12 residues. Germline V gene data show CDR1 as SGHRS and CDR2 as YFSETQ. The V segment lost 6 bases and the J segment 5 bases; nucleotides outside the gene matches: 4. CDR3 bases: TGCGCCAGCAACTGGGACAGCGAGACCCAGTACTTC. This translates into CASNWDSETQYF.

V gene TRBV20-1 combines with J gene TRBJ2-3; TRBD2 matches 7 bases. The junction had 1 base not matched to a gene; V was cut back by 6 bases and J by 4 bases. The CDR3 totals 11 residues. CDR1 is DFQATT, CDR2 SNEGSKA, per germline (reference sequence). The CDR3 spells CSAAGADTQYF. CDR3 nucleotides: TGCAGTGCCGCGGGGGCAGATACGCAGTATTTT.

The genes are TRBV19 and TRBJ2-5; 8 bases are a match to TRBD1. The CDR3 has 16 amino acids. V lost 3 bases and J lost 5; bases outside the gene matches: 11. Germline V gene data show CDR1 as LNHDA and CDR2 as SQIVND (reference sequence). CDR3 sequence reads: CASSIYSPGGPETQYF. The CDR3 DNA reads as TGTGCCAGTAGTATTTACTCTCCAGGGGGCCCGGAGACCCAGTACTTC.

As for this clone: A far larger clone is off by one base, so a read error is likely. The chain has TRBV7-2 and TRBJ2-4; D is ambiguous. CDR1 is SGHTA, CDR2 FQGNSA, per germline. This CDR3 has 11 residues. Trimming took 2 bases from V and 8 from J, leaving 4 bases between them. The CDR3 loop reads CASSLLDIQYF. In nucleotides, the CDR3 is TGTGCCAGCAGCTTATTGGACATTCAGTACTTC. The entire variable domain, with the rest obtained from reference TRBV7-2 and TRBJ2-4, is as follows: GAGVSQSPSNKVTEKGKDVELRCDPISGHTALYWYRQSLGQGLEFLIYFQGNSAPDKSGLPSDRFSAERTGGSVSTLTIQRTQQEDSAVYLCASSLLDIQYFGAGTRLSVL.

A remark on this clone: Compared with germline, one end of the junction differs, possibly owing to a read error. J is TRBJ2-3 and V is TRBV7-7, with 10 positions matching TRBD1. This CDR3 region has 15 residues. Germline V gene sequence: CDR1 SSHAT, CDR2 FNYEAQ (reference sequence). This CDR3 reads CASSRGTGGTDTQYF. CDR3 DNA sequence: TGTGCTAGCAGCCGCGGGACAGGGGGCACAGATACGCAGTATTTT.

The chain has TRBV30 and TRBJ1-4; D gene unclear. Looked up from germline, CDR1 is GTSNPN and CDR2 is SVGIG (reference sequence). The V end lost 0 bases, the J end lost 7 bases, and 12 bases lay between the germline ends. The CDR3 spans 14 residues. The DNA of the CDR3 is TGTGCCTGGAGTGTTCTGGTTTCGGGTGAAAAACTGTTTTTT. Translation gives CAWSVLVSGEKLFF. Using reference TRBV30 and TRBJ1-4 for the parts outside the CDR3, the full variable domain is SQTIHQWPATLVQPVGSPLSLECTVEGTSNPNLYWYRQAAGRGLQLLFYSVGIGQISSEVPQNLSASRPQDRQFILSSKKLLLSDSGFYLCAWSVLVSGEKLFFGSGTQLSVL.

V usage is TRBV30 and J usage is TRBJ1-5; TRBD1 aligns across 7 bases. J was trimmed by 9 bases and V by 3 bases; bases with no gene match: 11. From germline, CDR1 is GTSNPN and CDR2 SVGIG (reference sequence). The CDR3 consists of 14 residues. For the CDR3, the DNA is TGTGCCTGGAGCCAGACAGGGTTCTCATCGCCCCAGCATTTT. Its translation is CAWSQTGFSSPQHF.

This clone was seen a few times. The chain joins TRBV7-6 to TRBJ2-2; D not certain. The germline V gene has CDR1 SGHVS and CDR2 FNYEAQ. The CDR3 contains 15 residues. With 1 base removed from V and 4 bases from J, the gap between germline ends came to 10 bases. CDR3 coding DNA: TGTGCCAGCAGCTTAGTCAAGGACGGCACCGGGGAGCTGTTTTTT. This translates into CASSLVKDGTGELFF.

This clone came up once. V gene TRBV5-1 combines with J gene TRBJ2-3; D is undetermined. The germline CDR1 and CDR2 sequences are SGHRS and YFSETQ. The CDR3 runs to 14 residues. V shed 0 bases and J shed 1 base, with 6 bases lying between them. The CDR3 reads CASSLAARTDTQYF. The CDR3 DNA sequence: TGCGCCAGCAGCTTGGCGGCCCGCACAGATACGCAGTATTTT. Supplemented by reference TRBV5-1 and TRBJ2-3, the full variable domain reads KAGVTQTPRYLIKTRGQQVTLSCSPISGHRSVSWYQQTPGQGLQFLFEYFSETQRNKGNFPGRFSGRQFSNSRSEMNVSTLELGDSALYLCASSLAARTDTQYFGPGTRLTVL.

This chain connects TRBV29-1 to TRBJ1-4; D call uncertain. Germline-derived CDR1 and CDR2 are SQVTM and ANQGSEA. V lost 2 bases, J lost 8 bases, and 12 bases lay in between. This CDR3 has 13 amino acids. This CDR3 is CSVESGIREKLFF. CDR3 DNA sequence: TGCAGCGTTGAATCCGGCATTCGGGAAAAACTGTTTTTT.

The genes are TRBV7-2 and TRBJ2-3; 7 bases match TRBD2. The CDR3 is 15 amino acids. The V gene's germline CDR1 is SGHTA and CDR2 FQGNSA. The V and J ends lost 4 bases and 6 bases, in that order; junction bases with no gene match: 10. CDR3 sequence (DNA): TGTGCCAGCAGCTCACGTAGCGGGCGGAGGGATACGCAGTATTTT. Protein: CASSSRSGRRDTQYF.

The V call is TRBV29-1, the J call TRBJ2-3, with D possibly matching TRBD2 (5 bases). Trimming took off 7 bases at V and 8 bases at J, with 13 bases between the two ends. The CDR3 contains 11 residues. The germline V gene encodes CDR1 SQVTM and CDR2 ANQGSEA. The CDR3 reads CSGTNEGTQYF. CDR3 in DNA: TGCAGCGGAACCAACGAGGGTACGCAGTATTTT.

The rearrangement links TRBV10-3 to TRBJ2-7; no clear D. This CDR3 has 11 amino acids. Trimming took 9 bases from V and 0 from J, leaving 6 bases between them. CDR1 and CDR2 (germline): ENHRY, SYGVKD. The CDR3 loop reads CAIGISYEQYF. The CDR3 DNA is TGTGCCATTGGTATCTCCTACGAGCAGTACTTC.